A few counts support the clone carrying this TCR beta chain. The antigen is unknown. TCRdb's copy holds only in-frame clones and misses some; the assay was immunoSEQ multiplex PCR. The table includes approximately 61,000 clones, approximately 80% detected once. The length of the CDR3 is 15 residues. Germline values: CDR1 MDHEN, CDR2 SYDVKM. V was clipped by 7 bases and J by 6 bases; unmatched bases: 9. Blood sampling was done at baseline, cycle 4 day 1, and cycle 7 day 1. This entry comes from a study of OX40 agonist ivuxolimab in advanced cancers. Study-wide context: Every 2 weeks, patients got intravenous ivuxolimab at one of six dose levels (0.01-10 mg/kg). Study results and limitations: No antigen was identified for the clonally expanded peripheral T cells.

Sample: CD4+ or CD8+ T cells sorted from blood, taken in a trial of the OX40 agonist ivuxolimab. J is TRBJ1-5 and V is TRBV28; 10 bases fit TRBD1. The clonotype originates from an adult with an advanced solid tumor such as melanoma, head and neck, liver or kidney cancer. Written as DNA, the CDR3 is TGTGCCAGCACCATTTCCGGGACAGGGGTTCAGCCCCAGCATTTT. Amino acids: CASTISGTGVQPQHF.